The 22 T cell receptor beta chains reported below all come from one sample, sequenced in a study of blood T cell repertoires in COVID-19. The protocol was immunoSEQ multiplex PCR, while the TCRdb copy is restricted to in-frame clones and leaves out a portion. The sample includes about 280,000 clones, 88% of them seen just once. Sequences were obtained from peripheral blood. The receptors were sampled from a man younger than 35 with active or convalescent COVID-19.

In its sample, this clone was seen once. CDR3 DNA sequence: TGCGCCAGCAGCCAAGAGGGGACAGGGTTAGCTGAAAAACTGTTTTTT. Amino acid sequence: CASSQEGTGLAEKLFF. The chain links TRBV4-1 to TRBJ1-4; TRBD1 matches 9 bases. There are 16 residues in the CDR3. V was clipped by 0 bases and J by 7 bases; unmatched bases: 6. Germline V lookup: CDR1 MGHRA, CDR2 YSYEKL.

This clone appeared once. The J gene is TRBJ1-5, the V gene TRBV10-3, with D uncertain. Germline CDR1 ENHRY, CDR2 SYGVKD. CDR3 length equals 16 residues. Deletions cut 1 base from V and 0 bases from J, with 10 bases between. The CDR3 DNA reads as TGTGCCATCAGTGAGTGGTCACACTATAGCAATCAGCCCCAGCATTTT. Translated, it gives CAISEWSHYSNQPQHF.

V gene TRBV5-6 combines with J gene TRBJ1-5, with 8 nucleotides matching TRBD1. V lost 2 bases to trimming and J lost 2 bases; unmatched junction nucleotides: 3. The CDR3 covers 15 residues. Germline lookup yields CDR1 SGHDT and CDR2 YYEEEE. CDR3 in amino acids: CASSLQGVGNQPQHF. CDR3 coding DNA: TGTGCCAGCAGCTTACAGGGGGTCGGCAATCAGCCCCAGCATTTT.

V and J are TRBV7-8 and TRBJ2-7, with D uncertain. The CDR3 totals 15 residues. CDR1 SGHVS and CDR2 FQNEAQ come from the germline V gene. V lost 0 bases and J lost 2, with 11 bases in between. CDR3 nucleotides: TGTGCCAGCAGCTTAGCCCTCGGCAGGACCTACGAGCAGTACTTC. It encodes CASSLALGRTYEQYF.

J is TRBJ2-5 and V is TRBV18, with 9 bases identical to TRBD2. Germline CDR1 KGHSH, CDR2 LQKENI. The length of the CDR3 is 16 residues. With V trimmed by 3 bases and J by 3 bases, 8 bases remained unmatched. In nucleotides, the CDR3 is TGTGCCAGCTCACCGTTACTAGCGGGCCGGAAAGAGACCCAGTACTTC. This translates into CASSPLLAGRKETQYF.

V gene TRBV19 combines with J gene TRBJ1-1, with 9 bases identical to TRBD1. The CDR3 covers 14 residues. The V and J ends lost 6 bases and 7 bases, in that order; junction bases with no gene match: 9. Looked up from germline, CDR1 is LNHDA and CDR2 is SQIVND (reference sequence). In nucleotides, the CDR3 is TGTGCCAGTAGCGCCATCACAGGGGGCGTTGAAGCTTTCTTT. Translating it yields CASSAITGGVEAFF.

V and J are TRBV19 and TRBJ1-2, with 11 bases that match TRBD1. CDR1 is LNHDA, CDR2 SQIVND, per germline (reference sequence). The CDR3 covers 15 residues. The junction had 7 bases not matched to a gene; V was cut back by 7 bases and J by 3 bases. The CDR3 loop reads CASTRTGGGHYGYTF. The CDR3 region has the DNA TGTGCCAGTACAAGGACAGGGGGCGGCCACTATGGCTACACCTTC.

This sequence joins TRBV20-1 and TRBJ1-2; D is unclear. The CDR3 extends over 11 amino acids. Per germline, CDR1 DFQATT and CDR2 SNEGSKA (reference sequence). CDR3 coding DNA: TGCATCCCCGCAGGATCCTATGGCTACACCTTC. It translates to CIPAGSYGYTF.

This clone was counted only a few times. V is TRBV19 and J is TRBJ1-1; 7 nucleotides agree with TRBD1. Germline V gene lookup returns CDR1 LNHDA and CDR2 SQIVND (reference sequence). The trim removed 6 bases at V and 4 bases at J, leaving 8 bases unmatched. The CDR3 is 14 amino acids. The CDR3 coding sequence is TGTGCCAGTAGCCTGACAGGGTTAACCACTGAAGCTTTCTTT. It yields the protein CASSLTGLTTEAFF.

This chain uses TRBV6-2 or TRBV6-3 with TRBJ2-7, with D possibly being TRBD2 (5 bases). The CDR3 sequence is 13 residues long. With 3 bases removed from V and 2 bases from J, the gap between germline ends came to 8 bases. CDR1 and CDR2 (germline): MNHEY, SVGEGT. CDR3: CASSYGETYEQYF. DNA for the CDR3: TGTGCCAGCAGTTATGGGGAGACCTACGAGCAGTACTTC.

As for this clone: Compared with germline, one end of the junction differs, possibly owing to a read error. The chain has TRBV20-1 and TRBJ1-4; possibly TRBD1 for D (6 bases). The CDR3 spans 11 residues. Germline loops: CDR1 DFQATT, CDR2 SNEGSKA (reference sequence). In DNA, the CDR3 is TGCAGTGCTAGAGATCGATTAAGGGACACTTTT. Amino acids: CSARDRLRDTF.

V gene TRBV29-1 combines with J gene TRBJ2-4, with D unresolved. The CDR3 totals 11 residues. Trimming stripped 2 bases from V and 6 bases from J, with 5 bases between. CDR1 and CDR2 (germline): SQVTM, ANQGSEA. The CDR3 region has the DNA TGCAGCGTTGAACTCCTAAACATTCAGTACTTC. This codes for CSVELLNIQYF.

The chain employs TRBV9 and TRBJ2-2; D not certain. Trimming pared 1 base from V and 2 bases from J, leaving 6 bases between. Germline CDR1 reads SGDLS; CDR2 reads YYNGEE. The CDR3 sequence is 14 residues long. The DNA for the CDR3 is TGTGCCAGCAGCGTAAATAGCAACACCGGGGAGCTGTTTTTT. Translating gives CASSVNSNTGELFF.

The chain employs TRBV27 and TRBJ1-1, with D perhaps TRBD1 (6 bases). V lost 10 bases and J 5 bases, leaving 20 bases between the germline ends. This CDR3 has 14 amino acids. CDR1 and CDR2 from the germline V gene are MNHEY and SMNVEV (reference sequence). CDR3 amino acids: CATGLPGEGTEAFF. In DNA, the CDR3 is TGTGCCACCGGACTCCCAGGGGAGGGGACTGAAGCTTTCTTT.

The V gene is TRBV15, the J gene TRBJ1-5; 8 bases match TRBD1. The CDR3 sequence is 15 residues long. From germline, CDR1 is LNHNV and CDR2 YYDKDF (reference sequence). V trimming: 9 bases; J trimming: 6 bases; junction bases outside the gene matches: 13. CDR3 protein: CATRPGQGEVQPQHF. Written as DNA, the CDR3 is TGTGCCACGCGCCCCGGACAGGGTGAGGTTCAGCCCCAGCATTTT.

The rearrangement uses TRBV5-8 and TRBJ1-1, with 7 nucleotides matching TRBD1. The CDR3 is 19 amino acids. Germline CDR1 and CDR2: SGHTS and YDEGEE. Trimming removed 4 bases from V and 0 bases from J; junction bases left unmatched: 18. The CDR3: CASSNFLRGAPTLNTEAFF. CDR3 nucleotides: TGTGCCAGCAGCAATTTCCTCAGGGGGGCCCCGACTTTGAACACTGAAGCTTTCTTT.

V usage is TRBV12-5 and J usage is TRBJ1-2; a possible D gene is TRBD1 (6 bases). Germline V lookup: CDR1 LGHNT, CDR2 FRNRAP. CDR3 length: 14 residues. The V gene lost 1 base and the J gene lost 7 bases, with 13 bases spanning the gap. The chain's CDR3 is CASGLAMGTSGYTF. The DNA of the CDR3 is TGTGCTAGTGGTTTGGCGATGGGGACATCTGGCTACACCTTC.

The V and J genes are TRBV4-1 and TRBJ1-2; 7 nucleotides match TRBD1. CDR1 MGHRA and CDR2 YSYEKL come from the germline V gene. This CDR3 spans 15 amino acids. V lost 1 base to trimming and J lost 7 bases; unmatched junction nucleotides: 9. The CDR3 DNA sequence: TGCGCCAGCAGCCAAGGGTACAGGGGAGACGGTGGCTACACCTTC. Its protein product is CASSQGYRGDGGYTF.

The V call is TRBV6-6, the J call TRBJ2-1, with TRBD2 matching 8 bases. The CDR3 has 17 residues. The V segment lost 10 bases and the J segment 4 bases; nucleotides outside the gene matches: 18. Looked up from germline, CDR1 is MNHNY and CDR2 is SVGAGI (reference sequence). Here the CDR3 reads CATRRSGGANSYNEQFF. The CDR3 coding sequence is TGTGCCACCCGTCGGTCCGGGGGGGCCAATTCGTACAATGAGCAGTTCTTC.

The genes are TRBV23-1 and TRBJ2-1, with 15 bases aligning to TRBD2. TRBV23-1 is known as an ORF, though its function is uncertain. The V and J ends lost 3 bases and 5 bases, in that order; junction bases with no gene match: 8. The CDR3 is 18 amino acids. The CDR3 is CASSQPGTSGGFDNEQFF. The CDR3 DNA follows: TGCGCCAGCAGTCAGCCCGGGACTAGCGGGGGGTTCGACAATGAGCAGTTCTTC.

This clone was seen once. This chain joins TRBV6-6 and TRBJ1-1; weak D call: TRBD1 (5 bases). V lost 5 bases and J 0 bases, leaving 10 bases between the germline ends. CDR3 size: 14 residues. The germline V gene encodes CDR1 MNHNY and CDR2 SVGAGI (reference sequence). CDR3 DNA sequence: TGTGCCAGCAGTGAGGACACCCTGAACACTGAAGCTTTCTTT. It yields the protein CASSEDTLNTEAFF.

J is TRBJ1-4 and V is TRBV10-3, with TRBD1 matching over 11 bases. Germline loops: CDR1 ENHRY, CDR2 SYGVKD. This CDR3 is built from 16 residues. Germline trimming cut 6 bases from V and 7 bases from J; bases unmatched to any gene: 10. The CDR3 region is CAIRPGTGGDREKLFF. The CDR3 DNA reads as TGTGCCATCAGACCCGGGACAGGGGGAGACCGTGAAAAACTGTTTTTT.